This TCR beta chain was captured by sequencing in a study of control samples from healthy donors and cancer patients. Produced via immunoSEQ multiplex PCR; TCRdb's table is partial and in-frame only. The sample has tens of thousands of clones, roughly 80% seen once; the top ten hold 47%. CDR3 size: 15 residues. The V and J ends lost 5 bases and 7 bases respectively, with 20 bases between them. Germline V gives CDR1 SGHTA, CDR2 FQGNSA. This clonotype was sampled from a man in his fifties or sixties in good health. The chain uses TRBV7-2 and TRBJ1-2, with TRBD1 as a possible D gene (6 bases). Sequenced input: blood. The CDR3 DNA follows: TGTGCCAGCAGCCCTCGGGGGGCCGTCGCAGGTGGCTACACCTTC. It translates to CASSPRGAVAGGYTF.